This T cell receptor (beta chain) emerged from a study of regulatory T cells in long-lasting Graves disease. TCR beta libraries were built with iRepertoire HTBI primers and Arm-PCR of CDR3 regions. TCRdb reprocessed the multiplex PCR reads with MiXCR, giving one entry per CDR3 protein. The data hold 540,000 or so distinct CDR3 sequences, with roughly 13% observed a single time. There are many counts of this clonotype. The CDR3 totals 14 residues. The germline V gene has CDR1 GTSNPN and CDR2 SVGIG (reference sequence). Between the trimmed V and J ends, which lost 4 bases and 2 bases, there was a span of 13 bases. Time point in this sample: newly diagnosed GD, antithyroid drugs for less than 3 months. The TCR library was prepared using RNA isolated from PBMCs. These same records also appear under a second study, on T cells in Graves' hyperthyroidism and ophthalmopathy.

Sequenced material: peripheral blood mononuclear cells (PBMCs), taken at new diagnosis, from a patient treated with antithyroid drugs. The gene calls are TRBV30 and TRBJ2-3; D may be TRBD1 (5 bases). This TCR derives from a man aged 25 to 40 with Graves disease. CDR3 amino acids: CAWTPPQATDTQYF. The CDR3 nucleotides read TGTGCCTGGACCCCCCCACAGGCCACAGATACGCAGTATTTT.